This T cell receptor beta chain was sequenced during a study of shared clonotypes between healthy human individuals (dated by TCRdb to the early 2020s). Describing the broader study: Two women and a few men aged 18 to 49 years were included in the cohort. For each donor, CD4 naive and CD4 memory were each given three plates, CD8 naive was given two plates, and CD8 memory was given one plate. The study deeply sequenced blood TCR repertoires of about five healthy adults to estimate repertoire size and the extent of clonotype sharing between individuals. To increase sequencing depth and limit assay-specific biases, different laboratories used diverse techniques to prepare libraries and sequence TCR repertoires. Each donor's leukapheresis produced roughly between roughly 0.85 and 10 billion PBMCs. Points the paper makes about the study in general: Based on pairwise subsampling, the degree of clonotype sharing among donors was expected to be affected by sequencing depth. When a handful of donors were compared, the shared fraction of clonotypes was around 4.6% for naive CD4, more than 3% for naive CD8, roughly 2.3% for memory CD4, and roughly 0.4% for memory CD8. Sampling was restricted to blood, and TCR repertoires in tissue are likely to differ from TCR repertoires in blood. Compared with non-shared clonotypes, clonotypes shared by all four sorted-subset donors had higher generation probabilities. Estimated clonotype richness was generally larger for naive than for memory subsets. Even with the large sequencing depth, rarefaction of the sorted-subset datasets indicated that sequencing was incomplete. Because the study included a small number of donors, the genetic and exposure-history diversity represented was limited.

Using the deep immunoSEQ assay, multiplex PCR amplified TCR CDR3 regions from genomic DNA. For each cell subset, the extracted genomic DNA was distributed evenly across all wells of several immunoSEQ 96-well plates, and each plate served as one replicate. For sorted subsets, each replicate PCR was loaded with approximately 0.2 ug genomic DNA, equivalent to 25,000 to 35,000 T cell genomes. Purified libraries were measured with a Qubit 3.0 fluorometer, size-checked on a Bioanalyzer 2100, and measured again with the KAPA Library Quantification kit. Every immunoSEQ 96-well plate was sequenced on a separate single-read 150-cycle Illumina NextSeq 550 flow cell. Under the source paper's analysis protocol: Because the immunoSEQ output held only junctional sequences and lacked quality scores, the filtering could not match the filtering applied to full-length reads. To assign V/J genes and CDR3, sequences were annotated against IMGT germline references using PyIR, a Python wrapper for IgBLAST v1.9. Reads were removed for weak V/J assignments (E-value above 1e-6), missing CDR3, stop codons, out-of-frame junctions, or ambiguous translated residues. V3J clonotypes were defined by identical inferred V gene, J gene, and CDR3 amino acid sequence. To compute the percentage overlap between repertoires, the number of shared unique clonotypes was divided by the size of the smaller repertoire. RTK rarefaction, the Chao1 estimator, and Recon v2.1 estimates of unobserved clonotypes were used to assess repertoire richness. Generation probabilities for all TCRbeta clonotypes obtained by the gDNA method from four donors were computed using OLGA. In TCRdb, the immuneACCESS table is reduced to in-frame sequences with V and J assigned. These tables do not hold every clone; where another copy was compared, an unresolved V gene accounts for under half, and the others remain unexplained. That table is the source of V, J and clone size, and D and trimming were worked out from the DNA. Here the sample has approximately 1,500,000 clones; about 96% occur a single time. The ten top clones hold about 1.2% of the sample.

Donors were healthy HIV-negative adults with no recently reported acute infections or vaccinations. Every donor was a Caucasian adult living in Nashville, Tennessee, USA. Magnetic negative selection was used to enrich CD4+ T cells, after which naive cells were positively selected on CD45RA and the negative fraction became the memory subset. Blood was collected by leukapheresis, and PBMCs were isolated by Ficoll-Histopaque density gradient centrifugation and then cryopreserved in liquid nitrogen vapor phase. Purity and quantity of every magnetically sorted T cell population were checked by analytical flow cytometry. From each sorted fraction, genomic DNA was isolated and quantified by UV absorbance on a Nanodrop 2000c. This clone is a singleton in its sample. The antigen it binds to is not known. Base-call qualities are not available, and no considerably larger clone is one nucleotide away. CDR1 and CDR2, per the germline V gene, are SGHTS and YDEGEE. The CDR3 holds 13 amino acids from the cysteine to the phenylalanine. Solely the CDR3 DNA is kept, with 39 bases framed from the first base. V is reduced by 5 bases and J by 9 bases, leaving a spacing of 16 bases between them.

This clonotype was sampled from a man aged 25 to 40 in good health. Material: naive CD4+ T cells sorted from blood. What the cell subset or site label conveys for this sample: CD45RA+ positively selected. The sequence joins TRBV5-8 to TRBJ2-3; TRBD1 is perhaps the D gene, given 6 matching bases. CDR3 protein: CASRRRQEDTQYF. At the DNA level, the sequence is TGTGCCAGCAGGAGACGACAGGAGGACACGCAGTATTTT.